This T cell receptor beta chain appears in the sequencing data of a study of beta chain features in type 1 diabetes. Findings and caveats of the study: Lower insertion and higher deletion counts appeared at VDJ junctions in type 1 diabetes patients. The naive, central memory and Treg TCRB repertoires of patients appeared to be more similar to one another than those of healthy donors. In cDNA sequencing, cells with high TCR expression could be over-represented. Shorter TCRB CDR3s, moderately but significantly so, marked every one of the four CD4+ subsets in Type 1 diabetes patients.

The entirety of the isolated RNA underwent reverse transcription, so expressed TCRB transcripts were sequenced. Profiled with immunoSEQ multiplex PCR; TCRdb holds only in-frame clones, not every one. In the table there are tens of thousands of clones, 30% to 35% of which are singletons. Concerning this clone: Its target is unknown.

This receptor was identified in a young woman in good health. Source material: stem cell memory CD4+ T cells from blood.

DNA for the CDR3: TGCGCCAGCAGCCAAGATGGGGAGGAGACCCAGTACTTC. Translated, it gives CASSQDGEETQYF. The V gene is TRBV4-3, the J gene TRBJ2-5; weak D call: TRBD2 (5 bases). The CDR3 consists of 13 residues. Looked up from germline, CDR1 is LGHNA and CDR2 is YSLEER. Trimming took 0 bases from V and 5 from J, leaving 7 bases between them.